This paragraph reports one T cell receptor beta chain. Its antigen is not identified. The data originate from a study of Tregs in tolerant kidney transplant recipients. Study-level points and caveats: Activated donor B cell expansion appeared to reveal the most relevant donor-specific TCRbeta repertoire. Tolerant patients' donor-specific Tregs expanded beyond overall Tregs, suggesting antigen-driven growth.

The nonmyeloablative bone marrow transplants came from related graft donors, with transient mixed chimerism. Thawed PBMCs were FACS-sorted into unstimulated CD4+CD25+CD127- regulatory T cells, CD4+CD25- non-regulatory cells, CD4 and CD8 cells. The repertoire was sequenced with immunoSEQ multiplex PCR; TCRdb's copy has only in-frame clones and lacks some. Seen here are about 81,000 clones, 91% observed once, and the top ten hold approximately 1.4%. The V gene end was trimmed by 0 bases and the J gene end by 5 bases; junction bases not matched to a gene: 5. The germline V gene encodes CDR1 LGHNA and CDR2 YNFKEQ. The CDR3 runs 15 residues.

The material sequenced was CD4+ T cells from blood (PBMCs), taken 24 months after the transplant. This clonotype originated in a human patient who received a combined kidney and bone marrow transplant. The T cells may partly be graft donor cells. The chain combines TRBV4-2 with TRBJ1-1, with 8 bases aligning to TRBD1. The CDR3 loop is CASSQEGQGKTEAFF. For the CDR3, the DNA is TGTGCCAGCAGCCAAGAAGGACAGGGCAAGACTGAAGCTTTCTTT.